The 5 T cell receptor beta chains in this list originate from one sample, sequenced in a study of blood T cell repertoires in COVID-19. Some clones are missing from TCRdb's copy, which holds only in-frame ones; the method was immunoSEQ multiplex PCR. There are 250,000 to 400,000 clones in the sample; almost 90% occur only once, and 2.5% to 3.5% lies in the top ten. Sequenced: peripheral blood. Every receptor here comes from a woman aged 30 to 39 with COVID-19, enrolled during active disease.

The chain recombines TRBV5-1 with TRBJ2-7; D might be TRBD2 (5 bases). The CDR3 has 16 amino acids. V shed 0 bases and J shed 6 bases, with 19 bases lying between them. Germline values: CDR1 SGHRS, CDR2 YFSETQ. The CDR3 loop is CASSLVWDRTGSEQYF. The CDR3 bases are TGCGCCAGCAGCTTGGTATGGGATCGGACGGGAAGCGAGCAGTACTTC.

This clone was counted a single time. The chain has TRBV5-8 and TRBJ1-6; D remains ambiguous. CDR3 length: 13 residues. The V and J ends lost 7 bases and 4 bases respectively, with 9 bases between them. Germline lookup yields CDR1 SGHTS and CDR2 YDEGEE. CDR3 nucleotides: TGTGCCAGCGGTCCAACTTATAATTCACCCCTCCACTTT. Protein product: CASGPTYNSPLHF.

The chain employs TRBV28 and TRBJ1-1; tentatively, D is TRBD1 (6 bases). Germline CDR1 and CDR2: MDHEN and SYDVKM. Trimming took 5 bases from V and 2 from J, leaving 15 bases between them. The CDR3 is made up of 15 amino acids. The CDR3 bases are TGTGCCAGCAGTGCCGGGGGGGCACGAAACACTGAAGCTTTCTTT. It codes for CASSAGGARNTEAFF.

The chain combines TRBV5-5 with TRBJ1-3; 8 bases are shared with TRBD1. V was clipped by 3 bases and J by 4 bases; unmatched bases: 0. This CDR3 comprises 13 residues. CDR1 is SGHKS, CDR2 YYEKEE, per germline (reference sequence). The DNA for the CDR3 is TGTGCCAGCAGCTGGACAGGGGGAAACACCATATATTTT. Its translation: CASSWTGGNTIYF.

The chain carries TRBV2 and TRBJ2-5, with a weak D call TRBD2 (5 bases). Per the germline V gene, CDR1 is SNHLY and CDR2 is FYNNEI. The ends were cut back, 4 bases at V and 4 bases at J, with 10 bases in the middle. The length of the CDR3 is 13 residues. CDR3 sequence (DNA): TGTGCCAGCAGTGTGGACTCTGGAGAGACCCAGTACTTC. It codes for CASSVDSGETQYF.